This T cell receptor beta chain was documented in a study of T cells in Graves' hyperthyroidism and ophthalmopathy. No progression to ophthalmopathy during 18 months of follow-up defined stable disease. This clonotype was picked up many times. Its antigen is unknown. RNA transcripts provided the source from which TCR beta CDR3 regions were amplified. During a first-round RT-PCR of the TCR CDR3, the HTBI primer set was used. A single record per CDR3 protein comes from TCRdb applying MiXCR to the multiplex PCR reads. The sample lists approximately 360,000 distinct CDR3 sequences, around 25% occurring once. The length of the CDR3 is 14 residues. Trimming shortened V by 5 bases and J by 2 bases, and 16 bases separated the two germline ends. Germline values: CDR1 DFQATT, CDR2 SNEGSKA (reference sequence). Study-wide findings and caveats: By a 13 V-J model, ophthalmopathy was set apart from stable hyperthyroidism. The model predicted ophthalmopathy a median about 6.6 months before onset.

The material sequenced was blood. The receptor was derived from a man in his forties or fifties with Graves' hyperthyroidism. The chain has TRBV20-1 and TRBJ2-7; D not resolved. In DNA, the CDR3 is TGCAGTGCTGAATCACCGTCTTTCACCTACGAGCAGTACTTC. It encodes CSAESPSFTYEQYF.